Listed below are T cell receptor beta chains from one sample, sequenced in a study of shared clonotypes between healthy human individuals. Some clones are missing from TCRdb's copy, which holds only in-frame ones; the method was immunoSEQ multiplex PCR. The repertoire holds 560,000 or so clones, roughly 95% seen once, with roughly 0.12% in the top ten. The sample was naive CD8+ T cells sorted from blood. The source of these receptors is a woman aged 25 to 39 in good health. CDR3s include the opening cysteine and the closing phenylalanine or tryptophan. A D gene is named only where the DNA matches it firmly. Clone sizes are given selectively: once, few, many, or a class where the clone is expanded.

abundance	v_gene	j_gene	d_gene	CDR3nt	CDR3aa
-	TRBV9	TRBJ1-2	TRBD1	TGTGCCAGCACCAACCGGGACAGGGATGGCTACACCTTC	CASTNRDRDGYTF
-	TRBV5-6	TRBJ2-7	-	TGTGCCAGCAGCTGGACCCTACAGGGAGCCTACGAGCAGTACTTC	CASSWTLQGAYEQYF
-	TRBV28	TRBJ1-1	TRBD1	TGTGCCAGCAGTAGACAGGGGTACAACACTGAAGCTTTCTTT	CASSRQGYNTEAFF
-	TRBV2	TRBJ2-7	TRBD2	TGTGCCAGCAGCTATAGCGGGAGTTTCAACGAGCAGTACTTC	CASSYSGSFNEQYF
-	TRBV11-2	TRBJ2-1	TRBD2	TGTGCCAGCAGCTTAGGGGTTGGAGCGGGAGGAATCGGTGAGCAGTTCTTC	CASSLGVGAGGIGEQFF
-	TRBV2	TRBJ2-1	-	TGTGCCAGCAGTGAATCCGCGGGAATTTCCTACAATGAGCAGTTCTTC	CASSESAGISYNEQFF
-	TRBV27	TRBJ2-7	TRBD1	TGTGCCAGCAGTTTCGGGACAGGGGGAACCTACGAGCAGTACTTC	CASSFGTGGTYEQYF
-	TRBV11-2	TRBJ2-2	-	TGTGCCAGCAGCCGGGACTTTAACACCGGGGAGCTGTTTTTT	CASSRDFNTGELFF
-	TRBV29-1	TRBJ2-3	TRBD2	TGCAGCGTTGACCCCGGGAGGGCCCAGGACGCAGATACGCAGTATTTT	CSVDPGRAQDADTQYF
-	TRBV28	TRBJ2-1	TRBD2	TGTGCCAGCAGTTTCCCGGGAGGTGCTGAGCAGTTCTTC	CASSFPGGAEQFF
-	TRBV14	TRBJ2-3	TRBD2	TGTGCCAGCAGCCAAGATCAACCTCGACTAGCGGGTACAGATACGCAGTATTTT	CASSQDQPRLAGTDTQYF
-	TRBV10-2	TRBJ2-7	-	TGCGCCAGCAGTGAGTCTCCGCGGGGCTCCTACGAGCAGTACTTC	CASSESPRGSYEQYF
-	TRBV27	TRBJ2-1	TRBD2	TGTGCCACCCAAGCAGCCGGGACTAGTTCCTACAATGAGCAGTTCTTC	CATQAAGTSSYNEQFF
-	TRBV6-4	TRBJ2-1	TRBD2	TGTGCCAGCAGTGCGACTAGCGGGGGATTGGAGCAGTTCTTC	CASSATSGGLEQFF
-	TRBV5-1	TRBJ2-1	-	TGCGCCAGCAGCTACTCGACCCGCTATCTCTACAATGAGCAGTTCTTC	CASSYSTRYLYNEQFF
-	TRBV7-9	TRBJ1-2	-	TGTGCCAGCAGCTCCCAGGGTGGGAGCCTCTATGGCTACACCTTC	CASSSQGGSLYGYTF
-	TRBV29-1	TRBJ1-5	-	TGCAGCGTTCCTACCCGGGGTGATAGCAATCAGCCCCAGCATTTT	CSVPTRGDSNQPQHF
-	TRBV2	TRBJ2-3	TRBD2	TGTGCCAGCACGGGGACTAGCGGGAGTTATGATACGCAGTATTTT	CASTGTSGSYDTQYF
few	TRBV27	TRBJ2-7	TRBD2	TGTGCCAGCAATCCCCTAGCGGGAGGGCAGCAGTACTTC	CASNPLAGGQQYF
-	TRBV9	TRBJ2-1	-	TGTGCCAGCAGCGTAGGGTTTACGAGAATTAGCTCCTACAATGAGCAGTTCTTC	CASSVGFTRISSYNEQFF
-	TRBV5-4	TRBJ2-1	-	TGTGCCAGCAGCTCCGGGACCCATGAGCAGTTCTTC	CASSSGTHEQFF
-	TRBV7-3	TRBJ2-1	TRBD2	TGTGCCAGCAGCTTAGAGGCTAGCGGGAGTAATGAGCAGTTCTTC	CASSLEASGSNEQFF
-	TRBV9	TRBJ2-2	-	TGTGCCAGCAGCGCCCGACAGTCGAACACCGGGGAGCTGTTTTTT	CASSARQSNTGELFF
-	TRBV2	TRBJ2-5	TRBD2	TGTGCCAGCAGTGAAAGCTTAAGACTAGCGTGGGACCAAGAGACCCAGTACTTC	CASSESLRLAWDQETQYF
-	TRBV6-5	TRBJ2-3	-	TGTGCCAGCAGTTCCGGACAGAGAGCAGATACGCAGTATTTT	CASSSGQRADTQYF
-	TRBV29-1	TRBJ2-1	-	TGCAGCGTTGAATCAGGGGAGGCCTACAATGAGCAGTTCTTC	CSVESGEAYNEQFF
-	TRBV5-1	TRBJ2-7	-	TGCGCCAGCAGCTTGGGCCGGGACGGGAGCTACGAGCAGTACTTC	CASSLGRDGSYEQYF
once	TRBV28	TRBJ2-1	-	TGTGCCAGCAGCTTGGATCCGGGACAAGGAAATGAGCAGTTCTTC	CASSLDPGQGNEQFF
-	TRBV7-8	TRBJ2-5	TRBD2	TGTGCCAGCAGCTTAGCCCTAGCGGGAGGGCCGGGGGAGACCCAGTACTTC	CASSLALAGGPGETQYF
-	TRBV27	TRBJ2-2	TRBD1	TGTGCCAGCAGTTCAAGGACAGGGCCGGGCGGGGAGCTGTTTTTT	CASSSRTGPGGELFF
once	TRBV4-1	TRBJ1-5	-	TGCGCCAGCAGCCAAGATTCTTTTCTCAGCAATCAGCCCCAGCATTTT	CASSQDSFLSNQPQHF
once	TRBV7-2	TRBJ2-4	-	TGTGCCAGCAGCGAGTGGGGGGAAGGGACCAAAAACATTCAGTACTTC	CASSEWGEGTKNIQYF
-	TRBV4-1	TRBJ2-1	-	TGCGCCAGCAGGTACCTAGGGACCGACTCCTACAATGAGCAGTTCTTC	CASRYLGTDSYNEQFF